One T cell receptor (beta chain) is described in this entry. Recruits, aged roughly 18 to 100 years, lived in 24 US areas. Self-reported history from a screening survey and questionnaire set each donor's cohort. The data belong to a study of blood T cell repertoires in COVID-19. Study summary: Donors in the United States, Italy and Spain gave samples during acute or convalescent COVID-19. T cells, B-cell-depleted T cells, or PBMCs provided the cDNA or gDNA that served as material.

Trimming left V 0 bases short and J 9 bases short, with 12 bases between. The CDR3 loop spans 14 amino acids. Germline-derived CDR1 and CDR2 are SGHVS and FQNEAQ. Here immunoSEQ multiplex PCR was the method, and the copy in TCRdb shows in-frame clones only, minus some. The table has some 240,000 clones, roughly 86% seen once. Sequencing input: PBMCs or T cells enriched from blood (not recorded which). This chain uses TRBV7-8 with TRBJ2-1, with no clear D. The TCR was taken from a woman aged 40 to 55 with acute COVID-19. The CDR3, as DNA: TGTGCCAGCAGCTTAGCCTCGGGTTACTTTGAGCAGTTCTTC. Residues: CASSLASGYFEQFF.